Each of the 17 T cell receptor beta chains below was sequenced from the same sample in a study of CD8 T cells in ankylosing spondylitis. Findings and caveats of the study: Roughly eight highly homologous variants made up a TCR beta motif that seemed to typify ankylosing spondylitis blood.

TCRdb redid the calling of the 5' RACE reads with MiXCR, one entry per CDR3 protein. In the table there are roughly 470,000 distinct CDR3 sequences, about 24% of which are singletons. No antigen is known for these receptors. The sample consisted of blood, either unsorted or a sorted T cell fraction (not recorded which). These receptors all stem from a male donor with ankylosing spondylitis.

This chain joins TRBV7-8 and TRBJ1-5; D is uncertain. Germline CDR1 SGHVS, CDR2 FQNEAQ. The CDR3 sequence is 14 residues long. Between the trimmed V and J ends, which lost 4 bases and 5 bases, there was a span of 12 bases. The CDR3 sequence is CASSSSRGDQPQHF. The CDR3 coding sequence is TGTGCCAGCAGCTCCTCGCGGGGAGATCAGCCCCAGCATTTT.

This clonotype was seen repeatedly, ten times or more. J is TRBJ2-7 and V is TRBV18; 14 nucleotides align to TRBD2. The ends lost 4 bases at V and 6 bases at J; junction bases unmatched: 5. CDR3 length: 15 residues. CDR1 is KGHSH and CDR2 is LQKENI in the germline V gene. CDR3 in DNA: TGTGCCAGCTCACGGGGACTAGCGGGAGACCCCGAGCAGTACGTC. The encoded protein is CASSRGLAGDPEQYV.

The V and J genes are TRBV20-1 and TRBJ2-7; 9 bases map to TRBD2. In germline, CDR1 is DFQATT, CDR2 SNEGSKA (reference sequence). The CDR3 sequence is 14 residues long. V dropped 3 bases and J dropped 3; count of bases not matched to a gene: 6. This CDR3 is CSARKAGGDYEQYV. The CDR3 DNA sequence: TGCAGTGCTAGGAAAGCGGGAGGTGACTACGAGCAGTACGTC.

This chain links TRBV24-1 with TRBJ2-2; D may match TRBD1 or TRBD2 (5 bases each). The CDR3 consists of 16 residues. V lost 2 bases and J 3 bases, leaving 12 bases between the germline ends. Per the germline V gene, CDR1 is KGHDR and CDR2 is SFDVKD. The CDR3 region is CATSDSTGLDTGELFF. In DNA, the CDR3 is TGTGCCACCAGTGATTCTACGGGGCTGGACACCGGGGAGCTGTTTTTT.

In this sample, this clonotype turned up a few times. This chain connects TRBV5-1 to TRBJ2-3; 8 bases are a match to TRBD1. Germline-derived CDR1 and CDR2 are SGHRS and YFSETQ. Trimming removed 3 bases from V and 4 bases from J; junction bases left unmatched: 7. There are 15 residues in the CDR3. DNA for the CDR3: TGCGCCAGCAGCTCCGGGACAGGATCCTCAGATACGCAGTATTTT. Its protein is CASSSGTGSSDTQYF.

J is TRBJ1-1 and V is TRBV11-1; D possibly corresponds to TRBD1 (6 bases). Germline loops: CDR1 SGHAT, CDR2 FQDESV (reference sequence). CDR3 size: 18 residues. V lost 1 base and J 1 base, leaving 19 bases between the germline ends. The CDR3 nucleotides are TGTGCCAGCAGCTTAGACCGGTACAGGGAGACTCGGAACACTGAAGCTTTCTTT. Translation: CASSLDRYRETRNTEAFF.

The DNA for the CDR3 is TGCAGTGCAACCGACCGGGACAACAATCAGCCCCAGCATTTT. The encoded protein is CSATDRDNNQPQHF. The chain combines TRBV20-1 with TRBJ1-5; the D gene is possibly TRBD1 (6 bases). CDR1 DFQATT and CDR2 SNEGSKA come from the germline V gene (reference sequence). V was trimmed by 6 bases and J by 3 bases, leaving 15 bases between them. The CDR3 consists of 14 residues.

The chain couples TRBV18 to TRBJ2-3, with 13 bases that match TRBD2. V lost 6 bases to trimming and J lost 3 bases; unmatched junction nucleotides: 3. The CDR3 covers 15 residues. Germline CDR1 and CDR2: KGHSH and LQKENI. CDR3 nucleotide sequence: TGTGCCAGCTCTCAGACTAGCGGGAGGACAGATACGCAGTATTTT. This gives the protein CASSQTSGRTDTQYF.

This clonotype was recorded at least ten times. This sequence joins TRBV5-5 and TRBJ1-1; tentative D call: TRBD1 (6 bases). Germline values: CDR1 SGHKS, CDR2 YYEKEE (reference sequence). This CDR3 has 16 residues. V lost 4 bases and J 4 bases, leaving 20 bases between the germline ends. The DNA for the CDR3 is TGTGCCAGCAGCCTGGGGGCGCCGAGCGCTGGCACTGAAGCTTTCTTT. Protein product: CASSLGAPSAGTEAFF.

This chain connects TRBV4-2 to TRBJ1-2, with TRBD1 matching over 7 bases. There are 15 residues in the CDR3. Germline trimming cut 2 bases from V and 4 bases from J; bases unmatched to any gene: 7. Germline V CDR1 and CDR2: LGHNA, YNFKEQ. The CDR3 loop is CASSQNRGGGYGYTF. The DNA for the CDR3 is TGTGCCAGCAGCCAAAACAGGGGTGGGGGCTATGGCTACACCTTC.

The rearrangement uses TRBV3-1 and TRBJ2-1; no clear D gene. Germline V gene sequence: CDR1 LGHDT, CDR2 YNNKEL (reference sequence). Between the trimmed V and J ends, which lost 0 bases and 0 bases, there was a span of 18 bases. The CDR3 has 19 residues. CDR3 sequence reads: CASSQDHRLARPSYNEQFF. The CDR3 nucleotides are TGTGCCAGCAGCCAAGATCATCGCCTTGCGCGGCCCTCCTACAATGAGCAGTTCTTC.

The rearrangement joins TRBV3-1 to TRBJ1-6; no definite D call. There are 14 residues in the CDR3. V dropped 2 bases and J dropped 4 bases, with 6 bases sitting between them. CDR1 is LGHDT and CDR2 is YNNKEL in the germline V gene (reference sequence). The CDR3 sequence: CASSQSPYNSPLHF. The CDR3 DNA sequence: TGTGCCAGCAGCCAATCACCGTATAATTCACCCCTCCACTTT.

For this clonotype: Being one base from a much bigger clone, this may be a read error. The chain carries TRBV7-9 and TRBJ2-5, with TRBD2 matching 11 bases. The CDR3 has 14 residues. CDR1 and CDR2 from the germline V gene are SEHNR and FQNEAQ (reference sequence). J gave up 3 bases and V 5 bases, and 2 bases lay outside the gene matches. The CDR3 here is CASSRGLAEETQYF. Here the CDR3 DNA reads TGTGCCAGCAGCCGGGGACTAGCGGAAGAGACCCAGTACTTC.

The V gene is TRBV5-1, the J gene TRBJ2-3; either TRBD1 or TRBD2 may fit D (6 bases each). Germline CDR1 SGHRS, CDR2 YFSETQ. Trimming left V 6 bases short and J 4 bases short, with 21 bases between. The CDR3 has 16 amino acids. The CDR3 is CASNDGGGWGADTQYF. CDR3 nucleotide sequence: TGCGCCAGCAACGATGGAGGGGGATGGGGGGCAGATACGCAGTATTTT.

This clonotype was seen only a few times. The chain uses TRBV2 and TRBJ1-5; TRBD1 might be the D (5 bases). The CDR3 is made up of 14 amino acids. V was clipped by 2 bases and J by 8 bases, with 13 bases between them. Per the germline V gene, CDR1 is SNHLY and CDR2 is FYNNEI. The DNA for the CDR3 is TGTGCCAGCAGTGAATATGGGGGGGTAGAGCCCCAGCATTTT. Protein sequence: CASSEYGGVEPQHF.

V gene TRBV20-1 combines with J gene TRBJ2-5; D is unresolved. CDR3 length equals 12 residues. Trimming removed 3 bases at V and 4 bases at J, with 9 bases between. Germline V gene sequence: CDR1 DFQATT, CDR2 SNEGSKA (reference sequence). DNA for the CDR3: TGCAGTGCTAGTTCTCCAGCAGAGACCCAGTACTTC. Translating it yields CSASSPAETQYF.

V and J are TRBV2 and TRBJ2-2, with D unclear. Germline CDR1 is SNHLY and CDR2 is FYNNEI. V was pared by 4 bases and J by 1 base, with 7 bases between. There are 14 residues in the CDR3. CDR3 region: CASSVDLNTGELFF. DNA for the CDR3: TGTGCCAGCAGTGTCGACCTGAACACCGGGGAGCTGTTTTTT.